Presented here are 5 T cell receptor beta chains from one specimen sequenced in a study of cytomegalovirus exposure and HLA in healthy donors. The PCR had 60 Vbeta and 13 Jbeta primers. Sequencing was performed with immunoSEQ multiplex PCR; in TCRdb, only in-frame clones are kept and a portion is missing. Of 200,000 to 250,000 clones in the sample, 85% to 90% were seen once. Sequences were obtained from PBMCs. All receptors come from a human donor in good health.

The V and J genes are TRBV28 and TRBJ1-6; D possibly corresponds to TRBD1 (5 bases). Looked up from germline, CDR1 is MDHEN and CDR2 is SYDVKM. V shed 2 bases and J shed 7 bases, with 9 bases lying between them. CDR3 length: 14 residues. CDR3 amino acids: CASSLPGRNSPLHF. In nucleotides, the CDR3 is TGTGCCAGCAGTTTACCAGGGAGGAATTCACCCCTCCACTTT.

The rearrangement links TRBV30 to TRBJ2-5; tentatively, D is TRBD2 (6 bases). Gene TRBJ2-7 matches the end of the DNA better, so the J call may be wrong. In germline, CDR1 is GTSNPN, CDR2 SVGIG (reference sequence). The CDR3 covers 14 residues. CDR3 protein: CACSRLGDKYEQYF. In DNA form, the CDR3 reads TGTGCCTGCAGTAGACTAGGAGATAAGTACGAGCAGTACTTC.

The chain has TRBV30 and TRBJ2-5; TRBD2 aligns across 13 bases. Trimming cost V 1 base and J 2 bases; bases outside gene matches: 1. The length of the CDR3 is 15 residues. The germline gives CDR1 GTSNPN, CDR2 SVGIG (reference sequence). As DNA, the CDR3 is TGTGCCTGGAGTGAGGGACTAGCGGGGCAAGAGACCCAGTACTTC. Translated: CAWSEGLAGQETQYF.

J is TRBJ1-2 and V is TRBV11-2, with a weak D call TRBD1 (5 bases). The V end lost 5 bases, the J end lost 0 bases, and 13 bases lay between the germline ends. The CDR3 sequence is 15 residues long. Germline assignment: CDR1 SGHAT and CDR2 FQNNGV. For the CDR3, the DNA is TGTGCCAGCAGCCAAGCTGGGGGGACTAACTATGGCTACACCTTC. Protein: CASSQAGGTNYGYTF.

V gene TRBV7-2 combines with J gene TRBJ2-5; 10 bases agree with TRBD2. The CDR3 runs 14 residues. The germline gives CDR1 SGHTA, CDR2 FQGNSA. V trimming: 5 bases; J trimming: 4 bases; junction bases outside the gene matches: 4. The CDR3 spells CASSMRLAGETQYF. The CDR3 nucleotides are TGTGCCAGCAGCATGAGACTAGCGGGAGAGACCCAGTACTTC.